This T cell receptor beta chain emerged from a study of response to subunit inactivated influenza vaccine. V lost 3 bases to trimming and J lost 1 base, with 14 bases between them. The CDR3 loop spans 16 amino acids. The germline V gene has CDR1 LGHNA and CDR2 YSLEER. This clonotype has more than one count but fewer than ten. A single record per CDR3 protein comes from TCRdb applying MiXCR to the RT-PCR reads. The table lists about 540,000 distinct CDR3 sequences, roughly 25% of them singletons. This sample also belongs to another study, concerning T cells expressing NK-cell markers. That study adds: Beta-chain TCR cDNA was generated via 5'RACE template switching with UMIs.

The rearrangement links TRBV4-3 to TRBJ2-3, with D unclear. This sample comprised CD4+ T cells sorted from PBMCs, obtained 11 to 12 days after vaccination. The sequence derives from a man aged 45 to 65 who received an inactivated influenza vaccine. CDR3 in DNA: TGCGCCAGCAGCCAGCTAGGAAATTTGGGCACAGATACGCAGTATTTT. It is translated as CASSQLGNLGTDTQYF.